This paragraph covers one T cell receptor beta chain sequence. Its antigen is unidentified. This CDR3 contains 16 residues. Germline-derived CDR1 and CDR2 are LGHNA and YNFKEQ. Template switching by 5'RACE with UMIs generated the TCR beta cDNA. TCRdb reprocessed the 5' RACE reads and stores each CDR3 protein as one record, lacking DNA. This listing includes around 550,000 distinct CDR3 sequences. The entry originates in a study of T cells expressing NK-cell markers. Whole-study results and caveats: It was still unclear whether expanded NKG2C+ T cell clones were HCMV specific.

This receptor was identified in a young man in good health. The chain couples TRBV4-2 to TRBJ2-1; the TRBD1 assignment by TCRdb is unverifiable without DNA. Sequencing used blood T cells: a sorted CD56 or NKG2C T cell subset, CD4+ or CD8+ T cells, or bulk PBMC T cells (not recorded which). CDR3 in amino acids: CASSQDPGQSYNEQFF.